This T cell receptor (beta chain) was identified during a study of T-cell reconstitution after alpha-beta-depleted transplantation in children. The V gene end was trimmed by 7 bases and the J gene end by 9 bases; junction bases not matched to a gene: 9. This CDR3 has 13 amino acids. During its preparation, the TCRbeta library received unique molecular identifiers. TCRdb passed the PCR reads through MiXCR, listing each CDR3 protein once. The table records around 490,000 distinct CDR3 sequences, about an eighth of them present only once. The chain links TRBV12-3 or TRBV12-4 to TRBJ2-1, with 7 bases lining up with TRBD2. The source of this sequence is a female patient between 2 and 15 years old who had a stem cell transplant for aplastic anemia, so the T cells may come from the graft donor. The sequencing used PBMCs, mostly from graft donor cells, collected 180 days after TCRalphabeta/CD19-depleted stem cell transplant. CDR3 sequence: CASIWREFGEQFF. The DNA for the CDR3 is TGTGCCAGCATCTGGCGGGAGTTCGGTGAGCAGTTCTTC.